Presented here are 8 T cell receptor beta chains from one specimen sequenced in a study of blood T cells in healthy people across ages. Then a second PCR, running roughly 6 to 12 cycles, was carried out with a sample-barcoded 5' primer and a J-beta primer mix. TCRdb used MiXCR to reprocess the 5' RACE reads, holding one entry per CDR3 protein. This sample yields around 1.7 million distinct CDR3 sequences, of which approximately 28% are seen a single time; about 7.7% belongs to the top ten. What was sequenced was blood. These receptor sequences come from a woman in her twenties or thirties in good health.

This clonotype came up a few times. The chain carries TRBV5-1 and TRBJ2-1, with TRBD1 identical over 8 bases. The DNA end lines up better with TRBJ2-7; the J call may be wrong. Germline lookup yields CDR1 SGHRS and CDR2 YFSETQ. The CDR3 extends over 15 amino acids. The CDR3, as DNA: TGCGCCAGCAGCCAGCCCGGACAGGGAGACAATGAGCAGTACTTC. This codes for CASSQPGQGDNEQYF.

This chain uses TRBV5-1 with TRBJ2-1; tentative D call: TRBD2 (5 bases). CDR1 and CDR2 from the germline V gene are SGHRS and YFSETQ. The CDR3 has 14 amino acids. The ends were cut back, 0 bases at V and 7 bases at J, with 11 bases in the middle. The CDR3 nucleotides are TGCGCCAGCAGCTTGGATAGCGCGGCTAATGAGCAGTTCTTC. This encodes CASSLDSAANEQFF.

This clonotype has at least ten counts. This chain links TRBV3-1 with TRBJ2-7; D gene uncertain. The V end lost 3 bases, the J end lost 1 base, and 13 bases lay between the germline ends. This CDR3 is 15 amino acids long. CDR1 and CDR2 from the germline V gene are LGHDT and YNNKEL (reference sequence). CDR3 DNA sequence: TGTGCCAGCAGCCACCCGAGTGGGTCGTCCTACGAGCAGTACTTC. Its protein is CASSHPSGSSYEQYF.

This clonotype occurred once. This clone may be a read error of a much larger clone one base away. V and J are TRBV20-1 and TRBJ2-1; D gene unclear. This CDR3 contains 14 residues. Between the trimmed V and J ends, which lost 0 bases and 5 bases, there was a span of 11 bases. The germline CDR1 and CDR2 sequences are DFQATT and SNEGSKA (reference sequence). The CDR3 region is CSARDASLHNEQFF. CDR3 sequence (DNA): TGCAGTGCTAGAGATGCCAGTTTACACAATGAGCAGTTCTTC.

The rearrangement joins TRBV24-1 to TRBJ1-1; D is perhaps TRBD1 (6 bases). The CDR3 is 13 amino acids. The V gene's germline CDR1 is KGHDR and CDR2 SFDVKD. Trimming pared 6 bases from V and 5 bases from J, leaving 12 bases between. The CDR3 region is CATSRQGQTEAFF. The DNA of the CDR3 is TGTGCCACCAGTCGTCAGGGGCAAACTGAAGCTTTCTTT.

The CDR3 coding sequence is TGTGCCAGCAGCTCCGGGACAGGCGATATGAACGAGCAGTACTTC. Amino acids: CASSSGTGDMNEQYF. The J gene is TRBJ2-7, the V gene TRBV5-4; 8 bases agree with TRBD1. The CDR3 runs to 15 residues. V lost 3 bases and J lost 5; bases outside the gene matches: 10. The V gene's germline CDR1 is SGHNT and CDR2 YYREEE (reference sequence).

The chain couples TRBV9 to TRBJ1-4; 8 nucleotides line up with TRBD1. The ends lost 0 bases at V and 14 bases at J; junction bases unmatched: 9. Looked up from germline, CDR1 is SGDLS and CDR2 is YYNGEE. The CDR3 is 14 amino acids. CDR3 in DNA: TGTGCCAGCAGCGTAGAGGGGGGACAGGAGCAGCTGTTTTTT. This encodes CASSVEGGQEQLFF.

V usage is TRBV7-9 and J usage is TRBJ2-1; 10 nucleotides match TRBD1. The CDR3 sequence is 16 residues long. The trim removed 0 bases at V and 6 bases at J, leaving 5 bases unmatched. Germline CDR1 is SEHNR and CDR2 is FQNEAQ (reference sequence). DNA for the CDR3: TGTGCCAGCAGCTTAGCGCCTTGGACAGGGGGCAATGAGCAGTTCTTC. Residues: CASSLAPWTGGNEQFF.